The subject of this entry is one TCR beta chain. The antigen it recognizes is unknown. One base away there is no much larger clone; base qualities are not given. The data belong to a study of T cell changes during pregnancy in multiple sclerosis (dated by TCRdb to about 2019). As for the study more broadly: Changes in the T cell repertoire over the course of pregnancy were examined in this study in women with multiple sclerosis.

Library prep was done by the immunoSEQ multiplex PCR assay. TCRdb re-hosts the immuneACCESS table, in-frame sequences only. Its copies lack some clones; in the studies checked, an unresolved V gene accounts for under half of them, and the cause for the rest is not known. The table for this sample lists roughly 100,000 clones; more than 85% of them were counted only once. The ten biggest clones cover about 3.2% of the sample. Sequences SNHLY (CDR1) and FYNNEI (CDR2) are obtained from the germline V gene. Its CDR3 holds 16 amino acids, cysteine through phenylalanine. The DNA shown is the 48-base CDR3, in frame from base 1. V is shortened by 5 bases, J by 2 bases, and the region joining them spans 15 bases.

The sequence came from a female donor with multiple sclerosis, enrolled in a pregnancy study. The chain was built from TRBV2 and TRBJ2-2; matching of 6 bases hints at TRBD2 as the D gene. Material: peripheral blood, obtained after pregnancy. The CDR3 corresponds to CASSWGETPNTGELFF. The nucleotide sequence reads TGTGCCAGCAGTTGGGGGGAGACACCAAACACCGGGGAGCTGTTTTTT.